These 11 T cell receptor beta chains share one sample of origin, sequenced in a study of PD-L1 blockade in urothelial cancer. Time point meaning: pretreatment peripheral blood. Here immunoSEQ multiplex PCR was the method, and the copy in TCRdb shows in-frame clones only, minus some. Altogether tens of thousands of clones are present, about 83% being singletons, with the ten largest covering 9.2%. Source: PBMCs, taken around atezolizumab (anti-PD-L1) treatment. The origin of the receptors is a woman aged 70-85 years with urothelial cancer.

CDR3 coding DNA: TGTGCCAGCAGTGAACAGGGTGCCAATGAAAAACTGTTTTTT. It yields the protein CASSEQGANEKLFF. The chain joins TRBV2 to TRBJ1-4; a weak D match, TRBD1 (5 bases). The CDR3 consists of 14 residues. The germline V gene has CDR1 SNHLY and CDR2 FYNNEI. V was cut by 2 bases and J by 5 bases, with 9 bases left in between.

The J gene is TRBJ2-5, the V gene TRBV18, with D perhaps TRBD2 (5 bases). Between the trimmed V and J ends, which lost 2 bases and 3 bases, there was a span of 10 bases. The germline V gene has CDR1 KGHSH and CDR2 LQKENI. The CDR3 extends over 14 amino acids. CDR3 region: CASSPRLLEETQYF. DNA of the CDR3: TGTGCCAGCTCACCAAGACTATTAGAAGAGACCCAGTACTTC.

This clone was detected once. The CDR3 is CASSRNAGTDTGELFF. The CDR3 bases are TGTGCCAGCTCACGAAACGCCGGGACAGACACCGGGGAGCTGTTTTTT. V and J are TRBV18 and TRBJ2-2; 7 nucleotides agree with TRBD1. Germline trimming cut 4 bases from V and 3 bases from J; bases unmatched to any gene: 8. The CDR3 contains 16 residues. The germline CDR1 and CDR2 sequences are KGHSH and LQKENI. The full variable domain, rest sourced from reference TRBV18 and TRBJ2-2, is NAGVMQNPRHLVRRRGQEARLRCSPMKGHSHVYWYRQLPEEGLKFMVYLQKENIIDESGMPKERFSAEFPKEGPSILRIQQVVRGDSAAYFCASSRNAGTDTGELFFGEGSRLTVL.

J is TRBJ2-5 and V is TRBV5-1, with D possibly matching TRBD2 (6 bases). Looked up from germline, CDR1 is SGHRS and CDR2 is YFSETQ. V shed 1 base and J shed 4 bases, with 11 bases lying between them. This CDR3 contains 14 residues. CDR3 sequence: CASSLTGGVETQYF. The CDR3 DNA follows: TGCGCCAGCAGCTTGACAGGAGGGGTAGAGACCCAGTACTTC.

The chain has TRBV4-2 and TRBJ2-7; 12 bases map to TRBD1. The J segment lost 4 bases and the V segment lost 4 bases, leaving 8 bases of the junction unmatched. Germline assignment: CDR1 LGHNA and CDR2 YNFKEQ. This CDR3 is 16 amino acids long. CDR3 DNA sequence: TGTGCCAGCAGCCCCACTCCGGGACAGGGGGCGTACGAGCAGTACTTC. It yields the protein CASSPTPGQGAYEQYF.

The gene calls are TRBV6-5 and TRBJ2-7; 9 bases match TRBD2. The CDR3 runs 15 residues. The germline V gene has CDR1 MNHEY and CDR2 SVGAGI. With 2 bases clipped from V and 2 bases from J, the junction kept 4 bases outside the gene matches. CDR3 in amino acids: CASSYAASGTYEQYF. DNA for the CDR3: TGTGCCAGCAGTTACGCCGCTAGCGGGACCTACGAGCAGTACTTC.

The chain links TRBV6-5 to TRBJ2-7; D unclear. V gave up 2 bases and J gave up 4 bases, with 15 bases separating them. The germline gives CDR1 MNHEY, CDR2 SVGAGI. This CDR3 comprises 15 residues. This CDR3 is CASSYQDFRQYEQYF. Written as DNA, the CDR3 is TGTGCCAGCAGTTACCAGGATTTTCGGCAGTACGAGCAGTACTTC.

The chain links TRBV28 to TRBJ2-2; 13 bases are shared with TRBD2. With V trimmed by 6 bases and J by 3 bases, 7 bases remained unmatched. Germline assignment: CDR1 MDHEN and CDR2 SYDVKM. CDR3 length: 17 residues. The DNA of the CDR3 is TGTGCCAGCAGCGCCAGCGGACTAGCGGGGGACACCGGGGAGCTGTTTTTT. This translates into CASSASGLAGDTGELFF. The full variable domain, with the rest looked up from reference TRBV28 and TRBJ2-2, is DVKVTQSSRYLVKRTGEKVFLECVQDMDHENMFWYRQDPGLGLRLIYFSYDVKMKEKGDIPEGYSVSREKKERFSLILESASTNQTSMYLCASSASGLAGDTGELFFGEGSRLTVL.

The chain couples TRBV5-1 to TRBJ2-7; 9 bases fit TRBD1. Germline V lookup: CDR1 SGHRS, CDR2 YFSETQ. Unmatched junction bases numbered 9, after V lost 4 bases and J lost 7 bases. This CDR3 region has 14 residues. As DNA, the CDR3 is TGCGCCAGCAGCCCTCCCCGGGACAGGGCTGAGCAGTACTTC. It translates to CASSPPRDRAEQYF.

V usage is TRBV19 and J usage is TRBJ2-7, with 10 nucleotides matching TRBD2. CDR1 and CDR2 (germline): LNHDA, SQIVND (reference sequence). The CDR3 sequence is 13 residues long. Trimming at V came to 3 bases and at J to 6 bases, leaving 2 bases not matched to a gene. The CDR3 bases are TGTGCCAGTAGTATCAGCGGGGGGGCCGAGCAGTACTTC. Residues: CASSISGGAEQYF.

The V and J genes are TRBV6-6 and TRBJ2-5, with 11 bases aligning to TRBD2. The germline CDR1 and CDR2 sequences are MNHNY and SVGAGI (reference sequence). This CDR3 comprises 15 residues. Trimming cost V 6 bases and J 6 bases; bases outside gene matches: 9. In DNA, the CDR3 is TGTGCCAGCAGCCGACTAGCGGGGTCCGAAAAGACCCAGTACTTC. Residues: CASSRLAGSEKTQYF.